This T cell receptor (beta chain) was recorded in a study of cytomegalovirus exposure and HLA in healthy donors. The CDR3 length is 15 residues. Germline CDR1 reads SGHTA; CDR2 reads FQGNSA. V lost 1 base and J lost 5, with 11 bases in between. The PCR was carried out with 60 Vbeta primers and 13 Jbeta primers. In the source study's methods: Later, an analysis found 65 million to 85 million unique TCR beta chains, and some 10 million of these were shared. The method was immunoSEQ multiplex PCR; TCRdb's version includes in-frame clones alone and lacks a portion of them. V, J and clone size are taken as reported in that table, and D and trimming were inferred from the DNA itself. This sample's table has about 130,000 clones.

This receptor was obtained from a man aged 40-49 years in good health and CMV-seronegative. The chain links TRBV7-2 to TRBJ1-4, with D perhaps matching TRBD1 (6 bases). Specimen: PBMCs. The CDR3 DNA sequence: TGTGCCAGCAGCTTAGGACAGGTGGAAAATGAAAAACTGTTTTTT. Its translation is CASSLGQVENEKLFF. The full variable domain, rest sourced from reference TRBV7-2 and TRBJ1-4, is GAGVSQSPSNKVTEKGKDVELRCDPISGHTALYWYRQSLGQGLEFLIYFQGNSAPDKSGLPSDRFSAERTGGSVSTLTIQRTQQEDSAVYLCASSLGQVENEKLFFGSGTQLSVL.